The source of this T cell receptor beta chain is a study of patients and donors after allogeneic stem cell transplantation. Germline V gene lookup returns CDR1 SGHRS and CDR2 YFSETQ. The CDR3 runs 15 residues. Trimming removed 3 bases from V and 8 bases from J, with 18 bases in between. TCRdb fed the RT-PCR reads into MiXCR, producing one record per CDR3 protein. The sample shows some 880,000 distinct CDR3 sequences, about a sixth of them seen only once. The TCR sequence derives from a human donor who was either an allogeneic HSCT recipient or a stem cell or donor lymphocyte infusion donor (not recorded which). It is not recorded whose cells these are; they may come from a transplant donor. The chain has TRBV5-1 and TRBJ1-3, with a weak D call TRBD1 (6 bases). The material sequenced was blood, either unsorted or a sorted T cell fraction (not recorded which). CDR3 nucleotide sequence: TGCGCCAGCAGCTCCCGCGGACAGCGTAGGTACACCATATATTTT. It codes for CASSSRGQRRYTIYF.